The clone carrying this T cell receptor beta chain turned up a few times. What it binds is unknown. A junction boundary mismatches the germline segment, possibly from a read error. The record originates from a study of T cells in Graves' hyperthyroidism and ophthalmopathy. Exclusion criteria comprised uncontrolled infection, other autoimmune disease, pregnancy or lactation. General study results and limits: Stable hyperthyroidism and ophthalmopathy were separated using 13 V-J signatures.

The V gene's germline CDR1 is ENHRY and CDR2 SYGVKD. The CDR3 spans 15 residues. TCR beta CDR3 regions were amplified from RNA transcripts. During a first-round RT-PCR of the TCR CDR3, the HTBI primer set was used. Each CDR3 protein is one row after TCRdb ran MiXCR on the multiplex PCR reads. The table has around 660,000 distinct CDR3 sequences, about 45% seen once. V and J are TRBV10-3 and TRBJ2-2; 9 nucleotides match TRBD1. This TCR was recovered from an adult man with Graves' disease, either hyperthyroidism or ophthalmopathy (not recorded which). The sequencing sample was made of peripheral blood or thyroid tissue (not recorded which). CDR3 amino acids: CASSVGQGDTGELFF. CDR3 DNA: TGTGCCAGCAGTGTGGGACAGGGAGACACCGGGGAGCTGTTTTTT.